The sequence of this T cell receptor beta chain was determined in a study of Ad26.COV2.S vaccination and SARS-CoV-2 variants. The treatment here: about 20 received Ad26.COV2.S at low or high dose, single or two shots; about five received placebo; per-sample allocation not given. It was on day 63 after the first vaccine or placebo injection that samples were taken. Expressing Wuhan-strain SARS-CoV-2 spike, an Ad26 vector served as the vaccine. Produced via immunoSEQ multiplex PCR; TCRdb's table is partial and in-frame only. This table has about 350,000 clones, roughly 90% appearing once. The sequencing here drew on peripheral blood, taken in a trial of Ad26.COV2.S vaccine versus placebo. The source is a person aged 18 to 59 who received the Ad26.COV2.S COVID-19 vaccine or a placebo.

This chain's CDR3 is CASRQRASGGELFF. The CDR3 region has the DNA TGTGCCAGCAGACAGAGGGCTAGCGGGGGGGAGCTGTTTTTT. The chain employs TRBV2 and TRBJ2-2; TRBD2 matches 8 bases. Trimming removed 6 bases from V and 8 bases from J; junction bases left unmatched: 8. Per the germline V gene, CDR1 is SNHLY and CDR2 is FYNNEI. The CDR3 loop spans 14 amino acids.